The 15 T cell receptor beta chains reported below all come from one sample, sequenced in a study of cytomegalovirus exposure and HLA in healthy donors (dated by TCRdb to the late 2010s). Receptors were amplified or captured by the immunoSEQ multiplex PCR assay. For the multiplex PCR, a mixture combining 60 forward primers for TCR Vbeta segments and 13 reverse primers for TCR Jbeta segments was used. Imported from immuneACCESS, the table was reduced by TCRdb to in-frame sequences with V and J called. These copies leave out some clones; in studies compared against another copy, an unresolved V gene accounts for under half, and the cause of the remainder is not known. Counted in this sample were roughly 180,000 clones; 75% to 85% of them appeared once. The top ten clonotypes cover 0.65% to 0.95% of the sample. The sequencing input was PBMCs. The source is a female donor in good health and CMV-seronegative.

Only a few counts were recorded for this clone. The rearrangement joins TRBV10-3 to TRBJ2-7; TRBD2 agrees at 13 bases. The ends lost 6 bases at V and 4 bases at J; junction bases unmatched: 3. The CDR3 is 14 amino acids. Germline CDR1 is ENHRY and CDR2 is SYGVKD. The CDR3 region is CAISRTSGSYEQYF. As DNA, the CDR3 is TGTGCCATCAGCCGGACTAGCGGGAGTTACGAGCAGTACTTC.

CDR3 sequence reads: CASSPQPSTGVLPNTGELFF. In nucleotides, the CDR3 is TGTGCCAGCAGCCCTCAACCCTCTACAGGAGTCTTACCCAACACCGGGGAGCTGTTTTTT. The chain links TRBV6-4 to TRBJ2-2; D is perhaps TRBD1 (5 bases). The CDR3 length is 20 residues. Trimming took 6 bases from V and 2 from J, leaving 28 bases between them. Germline V gene lookup returns CDR1 MRHNA and CDR2 SNTAGT.

CDR3 nucleotide sequence: TGTGCCAGCAGCTTAGGTGGAAGGCGGGGGGGCTCTAGATATGAGCAGTTCTTC. Translation: CASSLGGRRGGSRYEQFF. This chain connects TRBV7-2 to TRBJ2-1; TRBD2 aligns across 9 bases. The CDR3 spans 18 residues. V trimming: 1 base; J trimming: 8 bases; junction bases outside the gene matches: 15. Germline loops: CDR1 SGHTA, CDR2 FQGNSA.

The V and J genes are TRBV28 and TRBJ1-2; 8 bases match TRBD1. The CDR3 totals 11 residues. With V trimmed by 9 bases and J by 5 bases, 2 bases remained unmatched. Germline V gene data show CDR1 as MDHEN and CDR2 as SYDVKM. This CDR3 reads CASGQGYGYTF. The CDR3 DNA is TGTGCCAGTGGACAGGGTTATGGCTACACCTTC.

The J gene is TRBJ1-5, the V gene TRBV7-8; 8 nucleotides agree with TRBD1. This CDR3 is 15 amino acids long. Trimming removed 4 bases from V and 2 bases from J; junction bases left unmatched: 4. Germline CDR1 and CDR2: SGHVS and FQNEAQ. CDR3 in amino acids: CASSSTTGGNQPQHF. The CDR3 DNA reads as TGTGCCAGCAGCTCAACGACAGGGGGCAATCAGCCCCAGCATTTT.

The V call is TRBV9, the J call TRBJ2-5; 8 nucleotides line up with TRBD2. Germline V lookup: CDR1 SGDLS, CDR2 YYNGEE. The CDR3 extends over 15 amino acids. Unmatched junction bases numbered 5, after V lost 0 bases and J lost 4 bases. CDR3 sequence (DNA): TGTGCCAGCAGCGTAGGACTAGCGTTCGGAGAGACCCAGTACTTC. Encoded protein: CASSVGLAFGETQYF.

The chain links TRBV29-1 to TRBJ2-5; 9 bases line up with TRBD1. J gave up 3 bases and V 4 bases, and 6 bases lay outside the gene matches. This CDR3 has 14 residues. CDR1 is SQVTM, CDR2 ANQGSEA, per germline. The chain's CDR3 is CSVVFGTGKETQYF. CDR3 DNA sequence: TGCAGCGTTGTCTTCGGGACAGGGAAAGAGACCCAGTACTTC.

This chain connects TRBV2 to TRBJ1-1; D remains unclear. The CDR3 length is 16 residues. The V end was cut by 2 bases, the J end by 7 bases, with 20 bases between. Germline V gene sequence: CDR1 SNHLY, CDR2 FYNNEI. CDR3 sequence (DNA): TGTGCCAGCAGTGAACCCGGGGAGGAGGAATCGAGTGAAGCTTTCTTT. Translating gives CASSEPGEEESSEAFF. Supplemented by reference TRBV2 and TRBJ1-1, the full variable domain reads EPEVTQTPSHQVTQMGQEVILRCVPISNHLYFYWYRQILGQKVEFLVSFYNNEISEKSEIFDDQFSVERPDGSNFTLKIRSTKLEDSAMYFCASSEPGEEESSEAFFGQGTRLTVV.

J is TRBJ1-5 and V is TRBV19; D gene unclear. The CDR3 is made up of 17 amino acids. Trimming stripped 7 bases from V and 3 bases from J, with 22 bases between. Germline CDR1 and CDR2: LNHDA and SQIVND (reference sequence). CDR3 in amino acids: CASTHQGLGRINQPQHF. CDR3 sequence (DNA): TGTGCCAGTACCCATCAAGGACTGGGCAGGATCAATCAGCCCCAGCATTTT.

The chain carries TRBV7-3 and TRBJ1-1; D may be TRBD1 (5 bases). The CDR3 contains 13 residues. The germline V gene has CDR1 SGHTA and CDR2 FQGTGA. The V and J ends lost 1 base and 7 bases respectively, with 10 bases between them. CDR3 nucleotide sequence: TGTGCCAGCAGCTTAAGTTCGACAGTTGAAGCTTTCTTT. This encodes CASSLSSTVEAFF.

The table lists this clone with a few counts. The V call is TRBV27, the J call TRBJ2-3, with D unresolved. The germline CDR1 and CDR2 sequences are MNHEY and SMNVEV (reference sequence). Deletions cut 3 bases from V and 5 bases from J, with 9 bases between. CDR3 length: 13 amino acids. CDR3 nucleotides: TGTGCCAGCAGTTTGAGGCCCGGAGATACGCAGTATTTT. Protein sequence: CASSLRPGDTQYF.

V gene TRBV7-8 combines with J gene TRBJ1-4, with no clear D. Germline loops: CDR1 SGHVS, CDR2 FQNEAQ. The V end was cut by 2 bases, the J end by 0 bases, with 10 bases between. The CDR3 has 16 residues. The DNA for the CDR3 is TGTGCCAGCAGCTTAATCCGAGCTGCAACTAATGAAAAACTGTTTTTT. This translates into CASSLIRAATNEKLFF.

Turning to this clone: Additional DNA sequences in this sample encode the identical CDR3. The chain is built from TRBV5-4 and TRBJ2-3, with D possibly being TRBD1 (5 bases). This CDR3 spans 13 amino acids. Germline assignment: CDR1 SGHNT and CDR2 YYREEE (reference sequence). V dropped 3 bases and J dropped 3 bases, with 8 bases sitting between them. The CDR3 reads CASSSQGTDTQYF. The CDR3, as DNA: TGTGCCAGCAGCTCCCAGGGTACAGATACGCAGTATTTT.

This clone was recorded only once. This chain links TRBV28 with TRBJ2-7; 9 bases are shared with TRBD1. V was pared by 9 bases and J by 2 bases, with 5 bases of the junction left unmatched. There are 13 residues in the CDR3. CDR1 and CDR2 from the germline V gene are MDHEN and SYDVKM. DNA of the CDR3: TGTGCCAGTGGGACAGGGAGCCCCTACGAGCAGTACTTC. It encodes CASGTGSPYEQYF.

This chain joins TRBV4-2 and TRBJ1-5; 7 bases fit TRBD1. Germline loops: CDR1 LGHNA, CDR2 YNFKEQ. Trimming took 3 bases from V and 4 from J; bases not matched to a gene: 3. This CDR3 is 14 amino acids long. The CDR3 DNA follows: TGTGCCAGCAGCCAGGAACAGGGGAATCAGCCCCAGCATTTT. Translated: CASSQEQGNQPQHF.